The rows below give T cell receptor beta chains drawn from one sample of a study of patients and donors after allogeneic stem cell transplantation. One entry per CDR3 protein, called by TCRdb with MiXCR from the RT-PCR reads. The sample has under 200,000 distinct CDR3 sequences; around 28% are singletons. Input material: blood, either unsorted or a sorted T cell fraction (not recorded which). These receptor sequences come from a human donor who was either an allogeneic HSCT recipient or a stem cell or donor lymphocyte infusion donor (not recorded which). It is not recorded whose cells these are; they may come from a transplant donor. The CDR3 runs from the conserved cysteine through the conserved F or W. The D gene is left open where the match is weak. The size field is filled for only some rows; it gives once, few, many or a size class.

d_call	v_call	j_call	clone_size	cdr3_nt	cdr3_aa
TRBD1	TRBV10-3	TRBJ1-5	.	TGTGCCACCACAGACAGGGTCGGTCAGCCCCAGCATTTT	CATTDRVGQPQHF
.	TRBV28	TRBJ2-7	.	TGTGCCAGCAATCCGGGACAAGTCTACGAGCAGTACTTC	CASNPGQVYEQYF
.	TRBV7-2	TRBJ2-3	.	TGTGCCAGCAGCTTGGTCGGAGCAGATACGCAGTATTTT	CASSLVGADTQYF
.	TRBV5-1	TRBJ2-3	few	TGCGCCAGCCGCGGCAGTATCACAGATACGCAGTATTTT	CASRGSITDTQYF
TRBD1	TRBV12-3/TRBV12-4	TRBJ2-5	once	TGTGCCAGCAGATTACAGGGGGCTGAGACCCAGTACTTC	CASRLQGAETQYF
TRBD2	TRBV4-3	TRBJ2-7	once	TGCGCCAGCAGCCATGACCCCGGGACTAGTGCCTACGAGCAGTACTTC	CASSHDPGTSAYEQYF
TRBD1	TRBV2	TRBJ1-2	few	TGTGCCAGCAGACAGACAGGGGGATATGTCAACTATGGCTACACCTTC	CASRQTGGYVNYGYTF
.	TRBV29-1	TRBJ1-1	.	TGCAGCGTTCTTGGACTAAACACTGAAGCTTTCTTT	CSVLGLNTEAFF
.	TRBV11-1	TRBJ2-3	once	TGTGCCAGCGGAGGTGGTACAGATACGCAGTATTTT	CASGGGTDTQYF
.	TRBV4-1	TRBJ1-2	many	TGCGCCAGCAGCCACCCTGCGGGGTACTATGGCTACACCTTC	CASSHPAGYYGYTF
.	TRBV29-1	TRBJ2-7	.	TGCAGCGTTGGGGGTGGGACATCTAGGGTCGAGCAGTACTTC	CSVGGGTSRVEQYF
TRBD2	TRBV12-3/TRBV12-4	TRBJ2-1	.	TGTGCCAGCAGTCAAAGACTAGCAGTTCTCTACAATGAGCAGTTCTTC	CASSQRLAVLYNEQFF
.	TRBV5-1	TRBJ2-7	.	TGCGCCAGCAGCCCCCCGTCCTACGAGCAGTACTTC	CASSPPSYEQYF
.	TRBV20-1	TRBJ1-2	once	TGCAGTGCTAGAGATAGTAGGGGCCCGGACTATGGCTACACCTTC	CSARDSRGPDYGYTF
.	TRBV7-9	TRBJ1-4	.	TGTGCCAGCAGCTCCCAAGGGAGGGGCGCAACTAATGAAAAACTGTTTTTT	CASSSQGRGATNEKLFF
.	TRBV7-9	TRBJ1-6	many	TGTGCCAGCAGCTTAGAGGTACACAGAGATTCACCCCTCCACTTT	CASSLEVHRDSPLHF
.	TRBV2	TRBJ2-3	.	TGTGCCAGCAGACCTACGGCCCCGCAGTATTTT	CASRPTAPQYF
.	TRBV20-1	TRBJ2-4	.	TGCAGTGCTAGCGGGACGGGGTCCAAAAACATTCAGTACTTC	CSASGTGSKNIQYF
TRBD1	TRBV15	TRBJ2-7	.	TGTGCCACCAGCAGGGACAGGAGATCCTACGAGCAGTACTTC	CATSRDRRSYEQYF
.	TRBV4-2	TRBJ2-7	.	TGTGCCAGCAGCCAAGGGCGGGCTAGTTGGGACGAGCAGTACTTC	CASSQGRASWDEQYF
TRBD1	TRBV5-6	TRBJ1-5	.	TGTGCCAGCAGCTTCTATGGACAGGGGAGCCAGCCCCAGCATTTT	CASSFYGQGSQPQHF
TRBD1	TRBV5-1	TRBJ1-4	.	TGCGCCAGCAGCAACAAACAGGGGCGGGGTGAAAAACTGTTTTTT	CASSNKQGRGEKLFF
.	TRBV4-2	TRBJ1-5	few	TGTGCCAGCAGCCAAGAAACAGGGAATCAGCCCCAGCATTTT	CASSQETGNQPQHF
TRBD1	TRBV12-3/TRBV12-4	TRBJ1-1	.	TGTGCCAGCAAAGAGACAGGGAGGAACACTGAAGCTTTCTTT	CASKETGRNTEAFF
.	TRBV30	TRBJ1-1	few	TGTGCCTGGACGATCCAAACGAACACTGAAGCTTTCTTT	CAWTIQTNTEAFF
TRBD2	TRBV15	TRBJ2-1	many	TGTGCCACCAGCAGAGATCTCGGGACTAGCGCTGAGCAGTTCTTC	CATSRDLGTSAEQFF
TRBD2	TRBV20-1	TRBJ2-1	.	TGCAGTGCTAGCCTAGCGGGTAGAATCCGGCAGTTCTTC	CSASLAGRIRQFF
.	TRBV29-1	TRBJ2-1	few	TGCAGCGTTGGAACCCGGGAGCACAATGAGCAGTTCTTC	CSVGTREHNEQFF